Below are 20 T cell receptor beta chains sequenced from a single sample in a study of blood T cell repertoires in COVID-19. Assay: immunoSEQ multiplex PCR; the TCRdb copy retains only in-frame clones and omits some. The sample includes about 200,000 clones, 86% of them seen just once. Sequencing input: peripheral blood. These receptors all stem from a man aged 30 to 45 who had recovered from COVID-19.

V gene TRBV10-3 combines with J gene TRBJ2-1; D perhaps matches TRBD1 (5 bases). Germline V lookup: CDR1 ENHRY, CDR2 SYGVKD. The CDR3 consists of 14 residues. The V end was cut by 4 bases, the J end by 6 bases, with 13 bases between. CDR3 sequence (DNA): TGTGCCATCAGTGGGGCAGAAGGGGTCAATGAGCAGTTCTTC. It encodes CAISGAEGVNEQFF.

This sequence joins TRBV10-3 and TRBJ1-6; D is uncertain. This CDR3 region has 13 residues. The ends were cut back, 6 bases at V and 8 bases at J, with 11 bases in the middle. Germline V gives CDR1 ENHRY, CDR2 SYGVKD. This CDR3 is CAIREQTDSPLHF. CDR3 in DNA: TGTGCCATCAGGGAACAGACGGATTCACCCCTCCACTTT.

About this clone itself: The same CDR3 can be traced to other DNA sequences in this sample. V and J are TRBV12-3 or TRBV12-4 and TRBJ1-6; D gene unclear. The CDR3 runs to 12 residues. Trimming removed 7 bases from V and 8 bases from J, with 9 bases in between. CDR3 loop: CASTLGDSPLHF. For the CDR3, the DNA is TGTGCCAGCACCCTCGGGGATTCACCCCTCCACTTT.

This chain uses TRBV14 with TRBJ1-2; maybe TRBD1 (5 bases). The CDR3 loop spans 13 amino acids. Trimming pared 1 base from V and 4 bases from J, leaving 7 bases between. CDR1 SGHDN and CDR2 FVKESK come from the germline V gene. This CDR3 is CASSQAGFYGYTF. The CDR3 DNA reads TGTGCCAGCAGCCAAGCAGGGTTCTATGGCTACACCTTC.

This clone was seen more than once but under ten times. The chain has TRBV6-6 and TRBJ1-1, with D uncertain. There are 13 residues in the CDR3. V gave up 8 bases and J gave up 1 base, with 11 bases separating them. Germline lookup yields CDR1 MNHNY and CDR2 SVGAGI (reference sequence). The CDR3 sequence: CASGETENTEAFF. CDR3 DNA sequence: TGTGCCAGCGGGGAGACGGAGAACACTGAAGCTTTCTTT.

The rearrangement links TRBV13 to TRBJ1-4, with TRBD1 as a possible D gene (5 bases). CDR1 is PRHDT, CDR2 FYEKMQ, per germline (reference sequence). The CDR3 length is 18 residues. V dropped 2 bases and J dropped 0 bases, with 16 bases sitting between them. CDR3 sequence reads: CASSLSATDLATNEKLFF. The CDR3 region has the DNA TGTGCCAGCAGCTTAAGCGCGACAGACCTTGCAACTAATGAAAAACTGTTTTTT.

With regard to this clone: An end of the junction does not agree with germline; a read error may underlie this. The rearrangement uses TRBV5-1 and TRBJ2-1; weak D call: TRBD1 (5 bases). Germline values: CDR1 SGHRS, CDR2 YFSETQ. CDR3 length: 12 residues. The CDR3 here is CASTLGPNEQFF. The CDR3 DNA sequence: TGCGCCAGCACCTTGGGGCCCAATGAGCAGTTCTTC.

This sequence joins TRBV30 and TRBJ2-1; 8 bases match TRBD2. This CDR3 spans 16 amino acids. CDR1 and CDR2 (germline): GTSNPN, SVGIG (reference sequence). V lost 2 bases, J lost 4 bases, and 10 bases stayed unmatched. In nucleotides, the CDR3 is TGTGCCTGGAGTTTTGCGGGGGGTACCCTTTACAATGAGCAGTTCTTC. Translation: CAWSFAGGTLYNEQFF.

This chain connects TRBV27 to TRBJ2-1; 12 bases match TRBD2. The CDR3 contains 17 residues. The ends lost 6 bases at V and 12 bases at J; junction bases unmatched: 18. Germline V gene lookup returns CDR1 MNHEY and CDR2 SMNVEV (reference sequence). CDR3 sequence reads: CASSTGLAGWESGWQFF. In DNA form, the CDR3 reads TGTGCCAGCAGCACCGGACTAGCGGGATGGGAATCGGGATGGCAGTTCTTC.

This chain connects TRBV9 to TRBJ1-2, with 8 bases identical to TRBD1. V lost 2 bases to trimming and J lost 7 bases; unmatched junction nucleotides: 4. The V gene's germline CDR1 is SGDLS and CDR2 YYNGEE. The CDR3 has 13 residues. The CDR3 nucleotides read TGTGCCAGCAGCGTCGGACAGGGTGGTGGCTACACCTTC. This sequence encodes CASSVGQGGGYTF. The variable domain in full, with the rest retrieved from reference TRBV9 and TRBJ1-2, is DSGVTQTPKHLITATGQRVTLRCSPRSGDLSVYWYQQSLDQGLQFLIQYYNGEERAKGNILERFSAQQFPDLHSELNLSSLELGDSALYFCASSVGQGGGYTFGSGTRLTVV.

V and J are TRBV11-3 and TRBJ2-1, with TRBD2 matching 10 bases. The ends lost 5 bases at V and 4 bases at J; junction bases unmatched: 8. The CDR3 extends over 16 amino acids. CDR1 and CDR2 (germline): SGHNT, YENEEA. The CDR3, as DNA: TGTGCCAGCAGCCCAGGGACTAGCGCTATTTACAATGAGCAGTTCTTC. This translates into CASSPGTSAIYNEQFF. The variable domain in full, with the rest retrieved from reference TRBV11-3 and TRBJ2-1, is EAGVVQSPRYKIIEKKQPVAFWCNPISGHNTLYWYLQNLGQGPELLIRYENEEAVDDSQLPKDRFSAERLKGVDSTLKIQPAELGDSAVYLCASSPGTSAIYNEQFFGPGTRLTVL.

For the CDR3, the DNA is TGTGCCAGCAGTTTTCAGGGGGGTTACGAGCAGTACTTC. Protein product: CASSFQGGYEQYF. The V and J genes are TRBV6-5 and TRBJ2-7, with D tentatively TRBD1 (7 bases). Trimming took 4 bases from V and 4 from J, leaving 11 bases between them. The CDR3 extends over 13 amino acids. CDR1 MNHEY and CDR2 SVGAGI come from the germline V gene.

CDR3 nucleotide sequence: TGTGCCAGCTCACCAATGGACAGCAGGAACACTGAAGCTTTCTTT. This codes for CASSPMDSRNTEAFF. The V call is TRBV18, the J call TRBJ1-1, with TRBD1 as a possible D gene (6 bases). V was pared by 2 bases and J by 1 base, with 11 bases between. The CDR3 sequence is 15 residues long. Germline lookup yields CDR1 KGHSH and CDR2 LQKENI.

This chain uses TRBV6-2 or TRBV6-3 with TRBJ2-7, with TRBD2 identical over 7 bases. Trimming cost V 6 bases and J 5 bases; bases outside gene matches: 16. The germline CDR1 and CDR2 sequences are MNHEY and SVGEGT. This CDR3 has 16 amino acids. CDR3 protein: CASSSFLTEGRDEQYF. CDR3 nucleotide sequence: TGTGCCAGCAGCTCCTTCTTGACCGAAGGGAGGGACGAGCAGTACTTC.

The rearrangement joins TRBV9 to TRBJ2-7; TRBD1 agrees at 8 bases. The germline V gene has CDR1 SGDLS and CDR2 YYNGEE. There are 13 residues in the CDR3. The ends lost 5 bases at V and 4 bases at J; junction bases unmatched: 5. The CDR3 here is CASRGQASYEQYF. The CDR3 coding sequence is TGTGCCAGCAGGGGACAGGCCTCATACGAGCAGTACTTC.

V and J are TRBV6-5 and TRBJ2-1; D unclear. The germline CDR1 and CDR2 sequences are MNHEY and SVGAGI. V was trimmed by 2 bases and J by 2 bases, leaving 7 bases between them. The CDR3 sequence is 14 residues long. Here the CDR3 DNA reads TGTGCCAGCAGTTACGCCGACACCTACAATGAGCAGTTCTTC. Amino acids: CASSYADTYNEQFF.

The rearrangement uses TRBV4-2 and TRBJ1-4; no clear D gene. V was trimmed by 7 bases and J by 3 bases, leaving 15 bases between them. Per germline, CDR1 LGHNA and CDR2 YNFKEQ. The CDR3 length is 15 residues. CDR3 protein: CASTHRGASNEKLFF. CDR3 nucleotides: TGTGCCAGCACCCACCGAGGAGCCTCTAATGAAAAACTGTTTTTT.

The chain couples TRBV6-5 to TRBJ2-1; 7 bases agree with TRBD1. The CDR3 has 13 amino acids. With V trimmed by 4 bases and J by 5 bases, 2 bases remained unmatched. CDR1 and CDR2 from the germline V gene are MNHEY and SVGAGI. This chain's CDR3 is CASSSGQDNEQFF. The DNA of the CDR3 is TGTGCCAGCAGTTCCGGACAGGACAATGAGCAGTTCTTC.

This rearrangement joins TRBV27 to TRBJ1-1; D unclear. Trimming removed 4 bases from V and 0 bases from J, with 6 bases in between. This CDR3 has 13 residues. CDR1 and CDR2 (germline): MNHEY, SMNVEV (reference sequence). The CDR3 sequence is CASSSGLNTEAFF. CDR3 DNA: TGTGCCAGCAGTTCCGGTTTGAACACTGAAGCTTTCTTT.

This clone was observed once. The chain combines TRBV6-5 with TRBJ2-3; TRBD2 matches at 11 bases. In germline, CDR1 is MNHEY, CDR2 SVGAGI. The junction had 6 bases not matched to a gene; V was cut back by 7 bases and J by 6 bases. The CDR3 has 14 amino acids. In DNA form, the CDR3 reads TGTGCCAGCAATTTAGCGGGGGGGAGGGATACGCAGTATTTT. Encoded protein: CASNLAGGRDTQYF.